Below, 29 T cell receptor beta chains from the same sample are listed, as sequenced in a study of shared clonotypes between healthy human individuals. Clones were read by immunoSEQ multiplex PCR, and TCRdb kept only the in-frame ones, dropping some. The table has 2,500,000 or so clones, 85% to 95% seen once. The source material was naive CD4+ T cells from PBMCs. The subset here: CD45RA+ positively selected. The receptors here all came from a man between 18 and 35 years old in good health. Some clones in this sample may be carry-over from other donors' samples.

The chain links TRBV28 to TRBJ1-2; D gene ambiguous. Trimming took off 4 bases at V and 8 bases at J, with 23 bases between the two ends. The germline V gene has CDR1 MDHEN and CDR2 SYDVKM. The CDR3 consists of 16 residues. In nucleotides, the CDR3 is TGTGCCAGCAGTTCGCCCCCCGCGGGAGGTTCCCACGGCTACACCTTC. It is translated as CASSSPPAGGSHGYTF.

This sequence joins TRBV19 and TRBJ1-1, with a weak D call TRBD1 (5 bases). The CDR3 has 15 residues. Germline CDR1 reads LNHDA; CDR2 reads SQIVND (reference sequence). V lost 5 bases to trimming and J lost 3 bases, with 16 bases between them. This chain's CDR3 is CASSLGRVLDTEAFF. The CDR3, as DNA: TGTGCCAGTAGTCTTGGCAGGGTTTTGGACACTGAAGCTTTCTTT. The full variable domain, in which reference TRBV19 and TRBJ1-1 provide the parts outside the CDR3, is DGGITQSPKYLFRKEGQNVTLSCEQNLNHDAMYWYRQDPGQGLRLIYYSQIVNDFQKGDIAEGYSVSREKKESFPLTVTSAQKNPTAFYLCASSLGRVLDTEAFFGQGTRLTVV.

V is TRBV18 and J is TRBJ2-1; 8 bases line up with TRBD2. Germline V gene lookup returns CDR1 KGHSH and CDR2 LQKENI. This CDR3 region has 15 residues. The trim removed 1 base at V and 9 bases at J, leaving 8 bases unmatched. The DNA of the CDR3 is TGTGCCAGCTCACCACTCGCGGGAGGTAGTAGTGAGCAGTTCTTC. This translates into CASSPLAGGSSEQFF. Looking up the rest from reference TRBV18 and TRBJ2-1 gives the full variable domain: NAGVMQNPRHLVRRRGQEARLRCSPMKGHSHVYWYRQLPEEGLKFMVYLQKENIIDESGMPKERFSAEFPKEGPSILRIQQVVRGDSAAYFCASSPLAGGSSEQFFGPGTRLTVL.

CDR3 region: CASNQLAGDDEQYF. CDR3 DNA: TGTGCCAGCAACCAACTAGCGGGAGACGACGAGCAGTACTTC. The V and J genes are TRBV7-9 and TRBJ2-7, with 11 nucleotides matching TRBD2. The CDR3 sequence is 14 residues long. CDR1 is SEHNR, CDR2 FQNEAQ, per germline (reference sequence). V shed 7 bases, J shed 5 bases, and the junction held 7 bases outside the gene matches.

This clone was seen a single time. This rearrangement joins TRBV5-4 to TRBJ1-1; 8 nucleotides line up with TRBD1. This CDR3 has 15 amino acids. The trim removed 2 bases at V and 7 bases at J, leaving 10 bases unmatched. Germline V lookup: CDR1 SGHNT, CDR2 YYREEE (reference sequence). The CDR3 coding sequence is TGTGCCAGCAGCTTTTTCTCCAGGGGGCCGGGTGAAGCTTTCTTT. It translates to CASSFFSRGPGEAFF.

This chain connects TRBV11-2 to TRBJ2-1, with D unclear. Germline loops: CDR1 SGHAT, CDR2 FQNNGV. The CDR3 has 15 residues. Trimming took off 3 bases at V and 1 base at J, with 10 bases between the two ends. CDR3 protein: CASSFVIRSYNEQFF. CDR3 in DNA: TGTGCCAGCAGCTTTGTAATTCGGTCCTACAATGAGCAGTTCTTC.

This chain uses TRBV18 with TRBJ2-7; unclear D gene. Germline V lookup: CDR1 KGHSH, CDR2 LQKENI. This CDR3 comprises 17 residues. V lost 3 bases, J lost 0 bases, and 18 bases lay in between. Written as DNA, the CDR3 is TGTGCCAGCTCACCCCCGGTGGGCTCGCCCAACTCCTACGAGCAGTACTTC. Protein sequence: CASSPPVGSPNSYEQYF.

This clone showed up just a few times. The chain combines TRBV7-9 with TRBJ1-1, with unresolved D. Germline V lookup: CDR1 SEHNR, CDR2 FQNEAQ (reference sequence). This CDR3 is 14 amino acids long. V was cut by 5 bases and J by 3 bases, with 13 bases left in between. The CDR3 nucleotides are TGTGCCAGCAGCCCGGATTGGATACACACTGAAGCTTTCTTT. Residues: CASSPDWIHTEAFF.

The chain has TRBV18 and TRBJ1-2, with 12 bases lining up with TRBD1. The CDR3 runs to 13 residues. Germline V gives CDR1 KGHSH, CDR2 LQKENI. V lost 6 bases and J lost 8; bases outside the gene matches: 4. In DNA, the CDR3 is TGTGCCAGCTCGGGACAGGGGGCCGGCGGCTACACCTTC. Translating it yields CASSGQGAGGYTF. Drawing the rest from reference TRBV18 and TRBJ1-2, the complete variable domain is NAGVMQNPRHLVRRRGQEARLRCSPMKGHSHVYWYRQLPEEGLKFMVYLQKENIIDESGMPKERFSAEFPKEGPSILRIQQVVRGDSAAYFCASSGQGAGGYTFGSGTRLTVV.

The V call is TRBV18, the J call TRBJ2-7; 7 positions match TRBD2. V was pared by 3 bases and J by 4 bases, with 6 bases of the junction left unmatched. Germline lookup yields CDR1 KGHSH and CDR2 LQKENI. The CDR3 runs to 14 residues. Here the CDR3 DNA reads TGTGCCAGCTCACCCCCCAACGGGAGGTACGAGCAGTACTTC. Its translation: CASSPPNGRYEQYF.

The chain joins TRBV2 to TRBJ1-1; D is unclear. With 4 bases removed from V and 0 bases from J, the gap between germline ends came to 12 bases. The CDR3 loop spans 15 amino acids. Germline CDR1 is SNHLY and CDR2 is FYNNEI. The CDR3 DNA reads TGTGCCAGCAGTGCCCAAGCCGGGTTGAACACTGAAGCTTTCTTT. Translation gives CASSAQAGLNTEAFF.

This clone has only one observation. Other DNA variants within this sample encode the same CDR3. CDR3 region: CASSLAGTANQPQHF. Written as DNA, the CDR3 is TGTGCCAGCAGCTTGGCAGGGACAGCTAATCAGCCCCAGCATTTT. V gene TRBV7-2 combines with J gene TRBJ1-5; the match to TRBD1 covers 7 bases. J gave up 4 bases and V 3 bases, and 6 bases lay outside the gene matches. Germline V CDR1 and CDR2: SGHTA, FQGNSA. The CDR3 extends over 15 amino acids.

This sequence joins TRBV21-1 and TRBJ1-4; the table's D call TRBD1 went unverified against the DNA. TRBV21-1 is termed a pseudogene. The CDR3 contains 14 residues. In nucleotides, the CDR3 is TGTGCCAGCCGAGACAAGGGGCGTGATGAAAAACTGTTTTTT. It encodes CASRDKGRDEKLFF.

The chain joins TRBV27 to TRBJ2-3; 10 bases are a match to TRBD2. This CDR3 has 15 residues. Looked up from germline, CDR1 is MNHEY and CDR2 is SMNVEV (reference sequence). J was trimmed by 1 base and V by 8 bases; bases with no gene match: 6. CDR3 region: CASGGGLAGTDTQYF. The CDR3 DNA reads TGTGCCAGCGGGGGAGGACTAGCGGGCACAGATACGCAGTATTTT.

The chain employs TRBV21-1 and TRBJ2-7. TRBV21-1 counts as a pseudogene. The CDR3 spans 12 residues. CDR3 DNA: TGTGCCAGCAGCAAAGAGGCGTACGAGCAGTACTTC. It encodes CASSKEAYEQYF.

The rearrangement uses TRBV10-2 and TRBJ2-1, with 8 bases identical to TRBD2. Germline assignment: CDR1 WSHSY and CDR2 SAAADI. V lost 8 bases, J lost 4 bases, and 10 bases stayed unmatched. The CDR3 extends over 15 amino acids. The CDR3 spells CASGQRLALYNEQFF. CDR3 DNA sequence: TGCGCCAGCGGTCAGAGACTAGCGTTATACAATGAGCAGTTCTTC.

This chain links TRBV6-1 with TRBJ1-2, with no clear D. Trimming removed 0 bases at V and 8 bases at J, with 19 bases between. Germline CDR1 MNHNS, CDR2 SASEGT. CDR3 length equals 16 residues. The CDR3 reads CASSEALLKPRRGYTF. CDR3 nucleotide sequence: TGTGCCAGCAGTGAAGCCCTCCTCAAGCCCCGCAGGGGCTACACCTTC.

This chain's CDR3 is CASSPTRLDRVDTEAFF. The CDR3 nucleotides are TGTGCCAGCAGTCCGACGAGATTAGACAGGGTGGACACTGAAGCTTTCTTT. The chain joins TRBV6-4 to TRBJ1-1; 7 bases line up with TRBD1. The CDR3 totals 17 residues. Trimming at V came to 5 bases and at J to 3 bases, leaving 15 bases not matched to a gene. Germline CDR1 MRHNA, CDR2 SNTAGT.

DNA for the CDR3: TGTGCCAGCAGCTTAGGATTCCATGAGCAGTTCTTC. Its translation: CASSLGFHEQFF. The V and J genes are TRBV11-1 and TRBJ2-1; no reliable D call. Trimming took off 1 base at V and 8 bases at J, with 6 bases between the two ends. In germline, CDR1 is SGHAT, CDR2 FQDESV (reference sequence). The CDR3 length is 12 residues. Based on the CDR3 plus reference TRBV11-1 and TRBJ2-1, the full variable domain is EAEVAQSPRYKITEKSQAVAFWCDPISGHATLYWYRQILGQGPELLVQFQDESVVDDSQLPKDRFSAERLKGVDSTLKIQPAELGDSAMYLCASSLGFHEQFFGPGTRLTVL.

The CDR3 reads CASSQSLFNEQFF. CDR3 DNA: TGTGCCAGCAGCCAAAGCCTTTTCAATGAGCAGTTCTTC. V gene TRBV11-2 combines with J gene TRBJ2-1; unclear D gene. Trimming took off 5 bases at V and 6 bases at J, with 11 bases between the two ends. The CDR3 extends over 13 amino acids. CDR1 is SGHAT, CDR2 FQNNGV, per germline.

Only one count was recorded for this clone. Within the sample, other DNA sequences also encode this same CDR3. The V call is TRBV28, the J call TRBJ2-7; the D gene is possibly TRBD1 (6 bases). The germline V gene has CDR1 MDHEN and CDR2 SYDVKM. The CDR3 length is 11 residues. V lost 5 bases to trimming and J lost 4 bases, with 6 bases between them. In DNA form, the CDR3 reads TGTGCCAGCAGTGACAGGTACGAGCAGTACTTC. Its protein is CASSDRYEQYF.

The V gene is TRBV18, the J gene TRBJ2-1; 9 bases fit TRBD1. Germline-derived CDR1 and CDR2 are KGHSH and LQKENI. The junction had 10 bases not matched to a gene; V was cut back by 3 bases and J by 16 bases. The CDR3 length is 13 residues. The CDR3 DNA reads as TGTGCCAGCTCACCCGACAGGGGGGACTTCCTATTCTTC. Translation gives CASSPDRGDFLFF.

V gene TRBV28 combines with J gene TRBJ1-4, with a weak D call TRBD1 (5 bases). The CDR3 has 14 amino acids. The V gene's germline CDR1 is MDHEN and CDR2 SYDVKM. V lost 6 bases and J lost 0, with 8 bases in between. CDR3 bases: TGTGCCAGCAGCAGGGCCACAACTAATGAAAAACTGTTTTTT. Protein sequence: CASSRATTNEKLFF.

Points on this clone: Other DNA sequences in this sample translate to the same CDR3. This sequence joins TRBV18 and TRBJ1-3, with D tentatively TRBD1 (5 bases). This CDR3 has 15 amino acids. Trimming took 2 bases from V and 4 from J, leaving 12 bases between them. The germline V gene has CDR1 KGHSH and CDR2 LQKENI. Written as DNA, the CDR3 is TGTGCCAGCTCACCAGGGACGGGAAGCGGAAACACCATATATTTT. As protein: CASSPGTGSGNTIYF.

V is TRBV5-4 and J is TRBJ2-5; TRBD2 agrees at 9 bases. J gave up 3 bases and V 0 bases, and 6 bases lay outside the gene matches. This CDR3 contains 16 residues. Germline V gene data show CDR1 as SGHNT and CDR2 as YYREEE (reference sequence). The CDR3 nucleotides read TGTGCCAGCAGCTTGGCCGGGACTAGCATAAAAGAGACCCAGTACTTC. Encoded protein: CASSLAGTSIKETQYF.

This chain joins TRBV28 and TRBJ1-1; D ambiguous. The CDR3 is 12 residues long. Germline loops: CDR1 MDHEN, CDR2 SYDVKM. Trimming removed 4 bases from V and 10 bases from J, with 13 bases in between. The CDR3 DNA reads as TGTGCCAGCAGTTCTAAGACACTTGGAGCTTTCTTT. Amino acids: CASSSKTLGAFF.

This clone was picked up one time. The chain combines TRBV6-1 with TRBJ2-4; D not certain. V was shortened by 6 bases and J by 1 base, with 7 bases between the two germline ends. CDR3 length equals 13 residues. The germline V gene encodes CDR1 MNHNS and CDR2 SASEGT. The DNA of the CDR3 is TGTGCCAGCAGCGAGGTCGCCAAAAACATTCAGTACTTC. This sequence encodes CASSEVAKNIQYF.

The chain uses TRBV15 and TRBJ2-7; 7 nucleotides line up with TRBD2. With 0 bases clipped from V and 6 bases from J, the junction kept 8 bases outside the gene matches. CDR1 and CDR2 from the germline V gene are LNHNV and YYDKDF (reference sequence). This CDR3 contains 15 residues. CDR3 nucleotides: TGTGCCACCAGCAGAGATAGCGGGCGTCTAGGCGAGCAGTACTTC. This codes for CATSRDSGRLGEQYF.

The chain couples TRBV27 to TRBJ1-5; 11 positions match TRBD1. The CDR3 covers 19 residues. The germline V gene has CDR1 MNHEY and CDR2 SMNVEV (reference sequence). The trim removed 5 bases at V and 0 bases at J, leaving 12 bases unmatched. The CDR3 protein is CASSARDRGFENSNQPQHF. The CDR3 bases are TGTGCCAGCAGTGCCCGGGACAGGGGGTTTGAAAATAGCAATCAGCCCCAGCATTTT.